Below, 14 T cell receptor beta chains from the same sample are listed, as sequenced in a study of T cells in Graves' hyperthyroidism and ophthalmopathy (dated by TCRdb to about 2019). Preparation of the library involved multiplex PCR. The sample was run on an Illumina HiSeq 2000. The TCR beta CDR3 regions were amplified from the RNA transcripts. A first-round RT-PCR of the TCR CDR3 used the HTBI primer set with the Qiagen OneStep RT-PCR kit. The raw public reads went through TCRdb reprocessing: fastp at Q25, MiXCR clone calling, in-frame beta chains kept. For every CDR3 protein sequence, its rows merge into one entry that carries the most common genes and DNA. The sample has over 650,000 distinct CDR3 sequences on record, about 45% of them singletons. 6.5% to 9% of the sample belongs to the ten largest clones. Sequencing input: peripheral blood or thyroid tissue (not recorded which). Receptors were obtained from an adult man with Graves' disease, either hyperthyroidism or ophthalmopathy (not recorded which).

This clonotype was observed at least ten times. V is TRBV12-3 or TRBV12-4 and J is TRBJ1-5; D ambiguous. This CDR3 has 13 amino acids. V lost 2 bases, J lost 3 bases, and 5 bases lay in between. The DNA for the CDR3 is TGTGCCAGCAGTTTACAGACCAATCAGCCCCAGCATTTT. This translates into CASSLQTNQPQHF.

The chain has TRBV10-2 and TRBJ1-4; no definite D call. The V gene's germline CDR1 is WSHSY and CDR2 SAAADI. CDR3 length: 11 amino acids. Trimming left V 2 bases short and J 7 bases short, with 2 bases between. In nucleotides, the CDR3 is TGCGCCAGCAGTGAGACTGAAAAACTGTTTTTT. It encodes CASSETEKLFF.

On this clonotype itself: Sequence at one end of the junction differs from germline and may be a read error. The chain combines TRBV4-3 with TRBJ1-2; 8 bases are shared with TRBD1. The CDR3 has 16 residues. From germline, CDR1 is LGHNA and CDR2 YSLEER. CDR3 DNA sequence: TGCGCCGGCAGCCAGGAACGGGACAGGATTAACTATGGCTACACCTTC. Its translation: CAGSQERDRINYGYTF.

Details on this clonotype: A read error may be the cause here, since a much bigger clone is one base away. V is TRBV7-9 and J is TRBJ2-7; no clear D. Germline-derived CDR1 and CDR2 are SEHNR and FQNEAQ (reference sequence). The CDR3 has 14 amino acids. V was trimmed by 5 bases and J by 2 bases, leaving 13 bases between them. The CDR3 loop is CASSLNNRPYEQYF. The CDR3 coding sequence is TGTGCCAGCAGCCTCAATAACCGGCCCTACGAGCAGTACTTC.

This clonotype appeared many times. This chain uses TRBV20-1 with TRBJ2-7, with 7 positions matching TRBD1. The J segment lost 0 bases and the V segment lost 6 bases, leaving 8 bases of the junction unmatched. This CDR3 is built from 14 residues. Germline assignment: CDR1 DFQATT and CDR2 SNEGSKA (reference sequence). The CDR3 DNA reads as TGCAGTGCGCTAGACAGGGCCCGCTCCTACGAGCAGTACTTC. Protein sequence: CSALDRARSYEQYF.

The chain recombines TRBV19 with TRBJ1-2, with 8 bases aligning to TRBD1. Germline CDR1 reads LNHDA; CDR2 reads SQIVND (reference sequence). J gave up 4 bases and V 5 bases, and 12 bases lay outside the gene matches. The CDR3 has 16 amino acids. CDR3 DNA sequence: TGTGCCAGTAGTTGGGGCAGGGGGCGATCTGGCTATGGCTACACCTTC. Its protein is CASSWGRGRSGYGYTF. The full variable domain, its missing parts supplied by reference TRBV19 and TRBJ1-2, is DGGITQSPKYLFRKEGQNVTLSCEQNLNHDAMYWYRQDPGQGLRLIYYSQIVNDFQKGDIAEGYSVSREKKESFPLTVTSAQKNPTAFYLCASSWGRGRSGYGYTFGSGTRLTVV.

This clonotype was seen ten or more times. The chain is built from TRBV29-1 and TRBJ2-7, with D tentatively TRBD2 (5 bases). The CDR3 runs to 14 residues. Germline CDR1 and CDR2: SQVTM and ANQGSEA. Trimming stripped 2 bases from V and 3 bases from J, with 14 bases between. CDR3 sequence (DNA): TGCAGCGTTGAATCCGGAGGCCCCTACTACGAGCAGTACTTC. It specifies CSVESGGPYYEQYF.

The rearrangement links TRBV19 to TRBJ1-5; tentative D call: TRBD1 (5 bases). Trimming left V 7 bases short and J 2 bases short, with 15 bases between. The CDR3 runs to 15 residues. Per the germline V gene, CDR1 is LNHDA and CDR2 is SQIVND (reference sequence). As DNA, the CDR3 is TGTGCCAGTAAGCGCGGGTGGGGGGGCAATCAGCCCCAGCATTTT. This gives the protein CASKRGWGGNQPQHF.

The J gene is TRBJ2-5, the V gene TRBV5-4; 10 nucleotides align to TRBD1. Per the germline V gene, CDR1 is SGHNT and CDR2 is YYREEE (reference sequence). V trimming: 4 bases; J trimming: 2 bases; junction bases outside the gene matches: 8. This CDR3 has 16 amino acids. The CDR3 sequence: CASSQDGQGVQETQYF. The CDR3 region has the DNA TGTGCCAGCAGCCAAGACGGACAGGGGGTGCAAGAGACCCAGTACTTC.

The chain employs TRBV7-2 and TRBJ2-2; D remains unclear. The CDR3 runs 16 residues. Germline V gene data show CDR1 as SGHTA and CDR2 as FQGNSA. V was pared by 2 bases and J by 5 bases, with 15 bases between. In DNA, the CDR3 is TGTGCCAGCAGCTTAAGGTTGCCGGGTGGGACCGGGGAGCTGTTTTTT. This sequence encodes CASSLRLPGGTGELFF.

As concerns this clonotype: This clone may be a read error of a much larger clone one base away. The chain links TRBV12-3 or TRBV12-4 to TRBJ1-2; unclear D gene. The CDR3 has 11 residues. The V end lost 6 bases, the J end lost 7 bases, and 9 bases lay between the germline ends. The chain's CDR3 is CASRRYCGYTF. The DNA of the CDR3 is TGTGCCAGCAGGCGTTACTGTGGCTACACCTTC.

The chain is built from TRBV5-1 and TRBJ2-7; 7 bases align to TRBD2. V dropped 4 bases and J dropped 2; count of bases not matched to a gene: 9. CDR1 is SGHRS, CDR2 YFSETQ, per germline. CDR3 size: 15 residues. The CDR3 nucleotides read TGCGCCAGCAGCCTGGGGGGGTCTGCGCCCTACGAGCAGTACTTC. Translation: CASSLGGSAPYEQYF.

This chain links TRBV10-3 with TRBJ1-1; D perhaps matches TRBD1 (6 bases). V was cut by 5 bases and J by 9 bases, with 13 bases left in between. The CDR3 is made up of 12 amino acids. CDR1 is ENHRY and CDR2 is SYGVKD in the germline V gene. The chain's CDR3 is CAISRTDYQAFF. The DNA of the CDR3 is TGTGCCATCAGTCGGACAGACTACCAAGCTTTCTTT.

This chain connects TRBV24-1 to TRBJ2-2; D is possibly TRBD2 (5 bases). CDR1 KGHDR and CDR2 SFDVKD come from the germline V gene. The CDR3 has 15 amino acids. V lost 4 bases, J lost 0 bases, and 8 bases lay in between. The CDR3 is CATSDTGANTGELFF. Here the CDR3 DNA reads TGTGCCACCAGTGACACCGGGGCGAACACCGGGGAGCTGTTTTTT.